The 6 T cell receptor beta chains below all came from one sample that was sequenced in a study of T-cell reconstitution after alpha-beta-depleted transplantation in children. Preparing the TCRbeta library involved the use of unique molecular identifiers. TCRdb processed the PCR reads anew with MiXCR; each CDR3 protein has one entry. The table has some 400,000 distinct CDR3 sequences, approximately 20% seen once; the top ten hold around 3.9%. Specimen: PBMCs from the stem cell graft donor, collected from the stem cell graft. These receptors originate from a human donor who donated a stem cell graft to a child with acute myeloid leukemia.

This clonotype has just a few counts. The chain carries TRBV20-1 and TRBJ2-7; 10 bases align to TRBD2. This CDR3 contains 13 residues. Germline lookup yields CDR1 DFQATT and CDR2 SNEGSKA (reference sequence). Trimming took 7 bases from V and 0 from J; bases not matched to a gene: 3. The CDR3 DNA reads TGCAGTGGGACTAGCGGAAGCTCCTACGAGCAGTACTTC. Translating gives CSGTSGSSYEQYF.

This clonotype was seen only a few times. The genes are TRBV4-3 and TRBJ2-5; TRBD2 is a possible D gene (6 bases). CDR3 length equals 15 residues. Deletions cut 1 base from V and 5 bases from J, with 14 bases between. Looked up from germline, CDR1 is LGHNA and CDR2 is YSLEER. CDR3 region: CASSQGDGRGETQYF. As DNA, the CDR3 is TGCGCCAGCAGCCAAGGGGACGGGAGAGGGGAGACCCAGTACTTC.

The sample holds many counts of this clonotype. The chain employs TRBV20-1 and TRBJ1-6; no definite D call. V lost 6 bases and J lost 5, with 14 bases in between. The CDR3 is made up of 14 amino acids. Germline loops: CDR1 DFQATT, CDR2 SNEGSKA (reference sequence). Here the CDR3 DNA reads TGCAGTGCCAGACACGGGATCAATAATTCACCCCTCCACTTT. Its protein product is CSARHGINNSPLHF.

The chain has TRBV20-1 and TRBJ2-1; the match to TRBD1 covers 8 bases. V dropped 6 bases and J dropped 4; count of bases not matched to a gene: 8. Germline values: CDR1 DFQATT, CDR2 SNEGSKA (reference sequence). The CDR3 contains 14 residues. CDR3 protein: CSAAGQGVYNEQFF. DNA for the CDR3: TGCAGTGCCGCCGGACAGGGTGTTTACAATGAGCAGTTCTTC.

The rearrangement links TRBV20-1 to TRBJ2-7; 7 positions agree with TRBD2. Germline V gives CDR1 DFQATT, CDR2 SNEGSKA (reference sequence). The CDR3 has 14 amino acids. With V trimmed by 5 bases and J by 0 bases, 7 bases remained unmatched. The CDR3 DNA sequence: TGCAGTGCTCCTTTCGGCGGGAGCTCCTACGAGCAGTACTTC. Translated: CSAPFGGSSYEQYF.

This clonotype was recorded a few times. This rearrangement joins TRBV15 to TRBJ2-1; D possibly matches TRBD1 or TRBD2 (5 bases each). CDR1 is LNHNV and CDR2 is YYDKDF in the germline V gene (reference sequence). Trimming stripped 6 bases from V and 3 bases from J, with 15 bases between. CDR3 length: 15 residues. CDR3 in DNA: TGTGCCACCAGTCCCTCCGGGACGTTCTACAATGAGCAGTTCTTC. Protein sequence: CATSPSGTFYNEQFF.